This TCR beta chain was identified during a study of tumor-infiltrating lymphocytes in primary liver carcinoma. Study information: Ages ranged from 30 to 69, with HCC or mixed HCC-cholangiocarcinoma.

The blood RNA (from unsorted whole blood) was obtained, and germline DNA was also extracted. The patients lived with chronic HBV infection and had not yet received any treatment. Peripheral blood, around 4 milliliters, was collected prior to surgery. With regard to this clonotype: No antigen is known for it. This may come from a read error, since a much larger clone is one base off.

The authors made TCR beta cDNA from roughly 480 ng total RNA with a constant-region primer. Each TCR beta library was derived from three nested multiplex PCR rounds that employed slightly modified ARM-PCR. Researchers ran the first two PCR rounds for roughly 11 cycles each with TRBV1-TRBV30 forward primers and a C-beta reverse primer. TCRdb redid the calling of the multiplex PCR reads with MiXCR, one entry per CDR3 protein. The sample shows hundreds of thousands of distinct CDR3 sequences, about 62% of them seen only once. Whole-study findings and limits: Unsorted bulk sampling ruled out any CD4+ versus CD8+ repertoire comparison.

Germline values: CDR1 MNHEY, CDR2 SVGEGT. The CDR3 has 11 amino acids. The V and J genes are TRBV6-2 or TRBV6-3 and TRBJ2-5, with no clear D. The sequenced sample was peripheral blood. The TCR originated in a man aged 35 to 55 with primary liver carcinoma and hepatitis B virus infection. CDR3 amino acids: CAISNQETQYF. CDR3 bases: TGTGCCATCAGTAACCAAGAGACCCAGTACTTC.